This TCR beta chain was documented in a study of human T cells and chemical hapten exposure. This clonotype was recorded many times. Its antigen is unknown. Study-wide findings and caveats: The number of TCRs above 1 in 1000 frequency did not change after DPC sensitization.

TCRdb ran MiXCR on the RACE reads and lists one entry per CDR3 protein. The sample has 350,000 to 400,000 distinct CDR3 sequences, 5.1% seen once. This CDR3 is built from 14 residues. V lost 4 bases to trimming and J lost 1 base, with 8 bases between them. Germline assignment: CDR1 SGHTA and CDR2 FQGNSA. Time point specified: pre-sensitization, week 0. Treatment denoted: therapeutic diphenylcyclopropenone sensitization with weekly scalp DPC. At patch-test visits, sampling came before the patch test. The chain couples TRBV7-2 to TRBJ1-5; D is unclear. This TCR was recovered from a woman between 45 and 60 years old with alopecia areata. Some clones in this sample may be carry-over from other donors' samples. The sequencing here drew on whole blood, taken in connection with sensitization to the hapten diphenylcyclopropenone (DPC). CDR3 amino acids: CASSSPFSNQPQHF. In DNA form, the CDR3 reads TGTGCCAGCAGCTCACCCTTCAGCAATCAGCCCCAGCATTTT.